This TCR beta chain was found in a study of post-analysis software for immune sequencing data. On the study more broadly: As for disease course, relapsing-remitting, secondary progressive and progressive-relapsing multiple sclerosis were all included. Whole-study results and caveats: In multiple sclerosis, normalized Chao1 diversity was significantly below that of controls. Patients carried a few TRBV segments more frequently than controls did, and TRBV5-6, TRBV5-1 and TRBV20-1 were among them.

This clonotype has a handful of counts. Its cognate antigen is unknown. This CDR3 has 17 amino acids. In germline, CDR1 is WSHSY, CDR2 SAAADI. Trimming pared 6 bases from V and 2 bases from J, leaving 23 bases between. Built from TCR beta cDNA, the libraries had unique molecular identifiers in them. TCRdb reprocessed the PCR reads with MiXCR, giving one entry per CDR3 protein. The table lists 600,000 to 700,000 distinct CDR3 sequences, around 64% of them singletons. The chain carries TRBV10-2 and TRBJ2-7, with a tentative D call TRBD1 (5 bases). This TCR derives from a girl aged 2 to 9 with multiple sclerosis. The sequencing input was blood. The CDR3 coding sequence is TGCGCCAGCAGCTCCAGGGTAGGACCCGCGGCCACCTACGAGCAGTACTTC. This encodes CASSSRVGPAATYEQYF.